This T cell receptor beta chain derives from a study of shared clonotypes between healthy human individuals. Points on this clone: Its antigen is unknown.

General study findings and limits: Memory subsets had estimated richness that was generally smaller than that of naive subsets.

V dropped 6 bases and J dropped 2; count of bases not matched to a gene: 10. The CDR3 runs to 16 residues. The germline gives CDR1 MNHEY, CDR2 SMNVEV (reference sequence). Only CD45RO-negative cells positively selected for CCR7 counted as naive CD8 cells, so terminally differentiated effector memory CD45RA+ cells were excluded. Generated by immunoSEQ multiplex PCR, the TCRdb table keeps only in-frame clones and is missing some. The sample holds about 2.1 million clones, approximately 92% seen once. The chain links TRBV27 to TRBJ2-1, with TRBD1 matching over 7 bases. Sequencing was carried out using naive CD8+ T cells from PBMCs. The TCR comes from a man between 18 and 35 years old in good health. Some clones in this sample may be carry-over from other donors' samples. Here the CDR3 reads CASSALKDRPYNEQFF. CDR3 DNA: TGTGCCAGCAGCGCCCTAAAGGACAGGCCCTACAATGAGCAGTTCTTC.